The clone carrying this TCR beta chain has a handful of counts. The CDR3 is made up of 14 amino acids. Germline loops: CDR1 SGDLS, CDR2 YYNGEE. The V end lost 3 bases, the J end lost 3 bases, and 11 bases lay between the germline ends. This sample stems from a study of blood T cell repertoires in COVID-19. Across the study: Collection of acute and convalescent COVID-19 samples took place in the United States, Italy and Spain. From T cells, B-cell-depleted T cells, or PBMCs came the material, which was cDNA or gDNA.

The authors' processing: Reference gene primer amplification in the assay estimated nucleated cell counts. Only in-frame clones appear in the TCRdb table, and some are missing; sequencing was by immunoSEQ multiplex PCR. The V and J calls and clone size were taken over from that table, and D and trimming were inferred from the DNA. The sample has about 210,000 clones; roughly 86% are singletons. Sequenced input: peripheral blood. The chain couples TRBV9 to TRBJ2-3; D is perhaps TRBD2 (6 bases). The sequence was obtained from a woman between 45 and 60 years old with active or convalescent COVID-19. The CDR3 nucleotides are TGTGCCAGCAGCGCCAGCGGGCCGACAGATACGCAGTATTTT. It translates to CASSASGPTDTQYF.